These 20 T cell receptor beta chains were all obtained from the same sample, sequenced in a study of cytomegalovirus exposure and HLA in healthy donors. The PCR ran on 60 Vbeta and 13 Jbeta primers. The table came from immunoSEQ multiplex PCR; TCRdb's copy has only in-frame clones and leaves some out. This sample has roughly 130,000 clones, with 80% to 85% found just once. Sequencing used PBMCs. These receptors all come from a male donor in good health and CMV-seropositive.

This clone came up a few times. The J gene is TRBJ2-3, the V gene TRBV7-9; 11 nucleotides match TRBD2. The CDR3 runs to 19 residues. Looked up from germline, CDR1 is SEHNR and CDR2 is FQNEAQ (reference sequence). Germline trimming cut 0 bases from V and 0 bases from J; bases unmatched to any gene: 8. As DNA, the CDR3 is TGTGCCAGCAGCTTAGCCACTAGCGGGAGCCCATCTAGCACAGATACGCAGTATTTT. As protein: CASSLATSGSPSSTDTQYF.

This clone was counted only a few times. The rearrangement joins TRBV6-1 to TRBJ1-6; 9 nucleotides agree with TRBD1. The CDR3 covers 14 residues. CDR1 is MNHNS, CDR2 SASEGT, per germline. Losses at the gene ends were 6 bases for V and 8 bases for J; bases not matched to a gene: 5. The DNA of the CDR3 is TGTGCCAGCAGAGACAGGGGGTGGGATTCACCCCTCCACTTT. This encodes CASRDRGWDSPLHF.

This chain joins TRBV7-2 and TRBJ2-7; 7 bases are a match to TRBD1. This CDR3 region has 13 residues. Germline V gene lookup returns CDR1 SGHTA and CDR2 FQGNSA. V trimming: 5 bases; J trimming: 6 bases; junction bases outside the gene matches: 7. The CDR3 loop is CASSQTGLSEQYF. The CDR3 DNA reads TGTGCCAGCAGCCAGACAGGGTTGTCCGAGCAGTACTTC. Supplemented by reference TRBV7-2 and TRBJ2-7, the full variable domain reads GAGVSQSPSNKVTEKGKDVELRCDPISGHTALYWYRQSLGQGLEFLIYFQGNSAPDKSGLPSDRFSAERTGGSVSTLTIQRTQQEDSAVYLCASSQTGLSEQYFGPGTRLTVT.

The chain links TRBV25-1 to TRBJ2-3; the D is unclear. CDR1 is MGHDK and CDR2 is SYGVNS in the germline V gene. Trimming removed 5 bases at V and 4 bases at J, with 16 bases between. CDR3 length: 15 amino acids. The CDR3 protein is CASSPFSVMSDTQYF. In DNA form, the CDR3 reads TGTGCCAGCAGTCCCTTTTCGGTGATGTCAGATACGCAGTATTTT.

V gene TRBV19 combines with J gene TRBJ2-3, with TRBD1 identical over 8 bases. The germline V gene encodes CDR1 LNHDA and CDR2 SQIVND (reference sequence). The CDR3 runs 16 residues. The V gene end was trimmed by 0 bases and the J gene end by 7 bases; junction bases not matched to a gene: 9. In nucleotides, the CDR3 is TGTGCCAGTAGTATAGATCCGGGGACAGGTCGAAATACGCAGTATTTT. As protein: CASSIDPGTGRNTQYF.

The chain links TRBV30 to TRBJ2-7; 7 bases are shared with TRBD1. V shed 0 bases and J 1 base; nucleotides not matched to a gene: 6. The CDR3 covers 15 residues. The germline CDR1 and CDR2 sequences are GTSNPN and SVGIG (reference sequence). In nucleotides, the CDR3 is TGTGCCTGGAGTGTACAGACAGGGAGATCCTACGAGCAGTACTTC. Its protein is CAWSVQTGRSYEQYF. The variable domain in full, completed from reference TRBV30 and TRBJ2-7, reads SQTIHQWPATLVQPVGSPLSLECTVEGTSNPNLYWYRQAAGRGLQLLFYSVGIGQISSEVPQNLSASRPQDRQFILSSKKLLLSDSGFYLCAWSVQTGRSYEQYFGPGTRLTVT.

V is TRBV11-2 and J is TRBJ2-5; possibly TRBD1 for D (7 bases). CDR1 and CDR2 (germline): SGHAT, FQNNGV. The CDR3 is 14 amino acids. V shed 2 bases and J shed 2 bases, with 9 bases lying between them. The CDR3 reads CASSLQGGQETQYF. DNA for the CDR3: TGTGCCAGCAGCTTACAGGGGGGTCAAGAGACCCAGTACTTC.

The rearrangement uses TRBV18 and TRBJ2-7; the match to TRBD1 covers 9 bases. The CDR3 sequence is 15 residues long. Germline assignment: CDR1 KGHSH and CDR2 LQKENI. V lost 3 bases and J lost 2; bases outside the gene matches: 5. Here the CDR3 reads CASSPPGQGPYEQYF. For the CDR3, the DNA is TGTGCCAGCTCACCCCCGGGACAGGGCCCCTACGAGCAGTACTTC.

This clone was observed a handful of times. CDR3 DNA sequence: TGTGCCAGCAGCTCCCCGGGGGGCGGCACAGATACGCAGTATTTT. Protein: CASSSPGGGTDTQYF. This chain connects TRBV7-3 to TRBJ2-3; D may be TRBD2 (7 bases). The CDR3 length is 15 residues. Germline CDR1 and CDR2: SGHTA and FQGTGA. Between the trimmed V and J ends, which lost 4 bases and 1 base, there was a span of 12 bases.

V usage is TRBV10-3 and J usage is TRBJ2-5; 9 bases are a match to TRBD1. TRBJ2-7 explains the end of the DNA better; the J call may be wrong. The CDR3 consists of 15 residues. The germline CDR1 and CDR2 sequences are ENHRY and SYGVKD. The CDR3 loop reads CATDDPGTGFYEQYF. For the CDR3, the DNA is TGTGCCACCGACGATCCAGGGACAGGGTTCTACGAGCAGTACTTC.

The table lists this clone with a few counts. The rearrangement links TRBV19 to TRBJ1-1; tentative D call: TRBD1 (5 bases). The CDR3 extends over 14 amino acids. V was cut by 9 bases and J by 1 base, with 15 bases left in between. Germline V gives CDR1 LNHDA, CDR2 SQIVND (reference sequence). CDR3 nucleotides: TGTGCCAGCGGACATCGAGACCGGAACACTGAAGCTTTCTTT. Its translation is CASGHRDRNTEAFF.

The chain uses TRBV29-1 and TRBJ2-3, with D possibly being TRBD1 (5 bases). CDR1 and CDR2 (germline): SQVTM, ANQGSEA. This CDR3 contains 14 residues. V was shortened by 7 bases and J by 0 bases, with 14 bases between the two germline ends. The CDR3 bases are TGCAGCGCCGAAGGGGCTCAGAGCACAGATACGCAGTATTTT. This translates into CSAEGAQSTDTQYF.

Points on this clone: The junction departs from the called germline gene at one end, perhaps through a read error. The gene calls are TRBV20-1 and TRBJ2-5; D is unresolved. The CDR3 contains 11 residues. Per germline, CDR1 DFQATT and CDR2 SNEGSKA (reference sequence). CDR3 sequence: CSAEPREAQYF. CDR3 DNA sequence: TGCAGTGCTGAGCCCCGAGAGGCCCAGTACTTC.

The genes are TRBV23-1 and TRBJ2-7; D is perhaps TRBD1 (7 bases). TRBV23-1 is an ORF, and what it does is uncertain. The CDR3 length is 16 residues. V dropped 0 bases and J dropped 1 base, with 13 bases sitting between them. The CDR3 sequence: CASSQSAGQRSYEQYF. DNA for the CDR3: TGCGCCAGCAGTCAATCGGCGGGACAGCGATCCTACGAGCAGTACTTC.

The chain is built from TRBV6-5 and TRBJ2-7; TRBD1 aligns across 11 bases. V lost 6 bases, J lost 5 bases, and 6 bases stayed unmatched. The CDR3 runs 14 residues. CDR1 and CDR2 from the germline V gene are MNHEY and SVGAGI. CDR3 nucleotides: TGTGCCAGCAGACGAGGACAGGGGGCCCACGAGCAGTACTTC. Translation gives CASRRGQGAHEQYF.

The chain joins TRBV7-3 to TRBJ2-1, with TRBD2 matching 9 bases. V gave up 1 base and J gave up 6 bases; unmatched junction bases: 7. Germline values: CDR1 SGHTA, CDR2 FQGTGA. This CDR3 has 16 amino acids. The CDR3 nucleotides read TGTGCCAGCAGCTTAAGGGGGACTAGCTCCCCCAATGAGCAGTTCTTC. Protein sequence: CASSLRGTSSPNEQFF.

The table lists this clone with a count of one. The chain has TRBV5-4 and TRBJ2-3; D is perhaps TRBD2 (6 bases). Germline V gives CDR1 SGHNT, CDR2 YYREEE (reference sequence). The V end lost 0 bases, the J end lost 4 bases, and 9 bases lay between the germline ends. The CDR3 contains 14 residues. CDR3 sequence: CASSLAGASDTQYF. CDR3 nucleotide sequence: TGTGCCAGCAGCTTGGCGGGAGCTTCAGATACGCAGTATTTT.

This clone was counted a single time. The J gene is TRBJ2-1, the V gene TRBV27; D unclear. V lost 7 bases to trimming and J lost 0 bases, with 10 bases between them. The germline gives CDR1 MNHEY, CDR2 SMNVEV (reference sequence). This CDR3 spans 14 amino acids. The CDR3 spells CASTPLFSYNEQFF. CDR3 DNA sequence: TGTGCCAGCACCCCCCTTTTCTCCTACAATGAGCAGTTCTTC.

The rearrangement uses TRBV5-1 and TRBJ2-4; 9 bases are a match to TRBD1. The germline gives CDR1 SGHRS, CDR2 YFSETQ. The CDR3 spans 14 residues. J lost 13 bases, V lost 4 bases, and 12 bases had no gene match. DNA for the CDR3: TGCGCCAGCAGCCTACCGGGACAGGGCGATAAACAGTACTTC. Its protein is CASSLPGQGDKQYF.

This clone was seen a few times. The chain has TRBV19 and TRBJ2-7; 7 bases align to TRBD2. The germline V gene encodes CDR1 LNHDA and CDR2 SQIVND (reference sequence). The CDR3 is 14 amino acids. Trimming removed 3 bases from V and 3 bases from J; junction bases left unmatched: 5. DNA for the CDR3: TGTGCCAGTAGTATTGGAGGGAGGGTCTACGAGCAGTACTTC. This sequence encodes CASSIGGRVYEQYF.